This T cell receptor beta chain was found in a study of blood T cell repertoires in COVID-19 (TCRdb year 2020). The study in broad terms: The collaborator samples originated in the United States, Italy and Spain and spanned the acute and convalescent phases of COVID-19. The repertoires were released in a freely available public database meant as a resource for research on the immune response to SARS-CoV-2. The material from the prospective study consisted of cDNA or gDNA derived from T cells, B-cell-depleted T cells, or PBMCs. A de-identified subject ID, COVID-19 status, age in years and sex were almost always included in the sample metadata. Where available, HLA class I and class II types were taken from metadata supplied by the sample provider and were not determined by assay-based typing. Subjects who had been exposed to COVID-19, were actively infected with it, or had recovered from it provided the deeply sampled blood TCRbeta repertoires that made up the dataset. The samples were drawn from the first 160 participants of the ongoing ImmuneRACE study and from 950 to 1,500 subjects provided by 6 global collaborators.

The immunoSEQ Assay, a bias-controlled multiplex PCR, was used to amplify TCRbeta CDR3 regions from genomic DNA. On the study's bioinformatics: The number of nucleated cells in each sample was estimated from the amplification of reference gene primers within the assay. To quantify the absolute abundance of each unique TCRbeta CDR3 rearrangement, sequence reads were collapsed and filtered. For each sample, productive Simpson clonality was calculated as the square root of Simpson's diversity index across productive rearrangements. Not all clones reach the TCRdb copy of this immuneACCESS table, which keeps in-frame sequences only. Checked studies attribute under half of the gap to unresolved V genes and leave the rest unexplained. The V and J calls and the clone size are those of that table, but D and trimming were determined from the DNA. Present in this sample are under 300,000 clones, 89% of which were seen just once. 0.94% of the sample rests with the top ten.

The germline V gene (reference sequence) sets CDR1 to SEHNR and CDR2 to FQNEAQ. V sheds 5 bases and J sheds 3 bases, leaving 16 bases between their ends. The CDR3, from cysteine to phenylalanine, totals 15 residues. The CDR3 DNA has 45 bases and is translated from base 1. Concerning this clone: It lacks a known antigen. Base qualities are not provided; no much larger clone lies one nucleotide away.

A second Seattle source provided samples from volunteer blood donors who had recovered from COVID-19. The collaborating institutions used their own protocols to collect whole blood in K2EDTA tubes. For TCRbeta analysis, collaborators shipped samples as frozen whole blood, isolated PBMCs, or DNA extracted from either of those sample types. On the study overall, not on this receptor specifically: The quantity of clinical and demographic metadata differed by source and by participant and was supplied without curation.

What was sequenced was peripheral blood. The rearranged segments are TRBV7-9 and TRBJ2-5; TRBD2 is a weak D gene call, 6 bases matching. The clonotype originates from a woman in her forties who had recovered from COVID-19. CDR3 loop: CASSLQRGLKETQYF. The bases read TGTGCCAGCAGCCTACAGAGGGGACTTAAAGAGACCCAGTACTTC.